This TCR beta chain was sequenced for a study of CD8 T cells in ankylosing spondylitis. There are 15 residues in the CDR3. Trimming removed 6 bases from V and 0 bases from J; junction bases left unmatched: 7. Findings of the study overall: Some motif variants were previously reported in reactive arthritis synovial fluid and blood. There was a TCR beta motif, made of several highly homologous variants, that appeared characteristic of ankylosing spondylitis blood.

TCRdb ran MiXCR on the 5' RACE reads and lists one entry per CDR3 protein. Found here are 350,000 to 400,000 distinct CDR3 sequences, about 20% of them singletons; the top ten hold about 12%. A word on this clonotype: Its antigen is currently unknown.

The specimen was blood, either unsorted or a sorted T cell fraction (not recorded which). This chain joins TRBV12-3 or TRBV12-4 and TRBJ2-7, with 8 positions matching TRBD1. This sequence was found in a male donor with ankylosing spondylitis or in good health (not recorded which). CDR3 nucleotide sequence: TGTGCCAGCAGACCATCCGGGACAGGCTCCTACGAGCAGTACTTC. This codes for CASRPSGTGSYEQYF.